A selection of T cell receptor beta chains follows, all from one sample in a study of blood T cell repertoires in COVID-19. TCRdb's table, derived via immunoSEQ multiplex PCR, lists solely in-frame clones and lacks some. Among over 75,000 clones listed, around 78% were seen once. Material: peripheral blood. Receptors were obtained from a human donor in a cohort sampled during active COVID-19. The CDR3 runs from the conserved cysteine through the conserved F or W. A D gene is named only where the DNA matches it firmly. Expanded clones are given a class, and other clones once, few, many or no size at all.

CDR3nt: TGTGCCAGCAGCACCCGGACTAGCGGGGGGGCTTTGAATACGCAGTATTTT
CDR3aa: CASSTRTSGGALNTQYF
j_gene: TRBJ2-3
v_gene: TRBV9
abundance: -
d_gene: TRBD2

CDR3nt: TGTGCCTGGAGTCTACAGGAAAATGAAAAACTGTTTTTT
CDR3aa: CAWSLQENEKLFF
j_gene: TRBJ1-4
v_gene: TRBV30
abundance: -
d_gene: -

CDR3nt: TGCGCCCACTGGAGGACAGGACCGAACACTGAAGCTTTCTTT
CDR3aa: CAHWRTGPNTEAFF
j_gene: TRBJ1-1
v_gene: TRBV10-1
abundance: -
d_gene: TRBD1

CDR3nt: TGTGCCAGCAGTTTTGGGCTAGCGGGGGGCGCCAGCACAGATACGCAGTATTTT
CDR3aa: CASSFGLAGGASTDTQYF
j_gene: TRBJ2-3
v_gene: TRBV28
abundance: -
d_gene: TRBD2

CDR3nt: TGTGCCAGTAGTATACAGGGGGCGGAGGGCTACACCTTC
CDR3aa: CASSIQGAEGYTF
j_gene: TRBJ1-2
v_gene: TRBV19
abundance: -
d_gene: TRBD1

CDR3nt: TGTGCCAGCAGTGCCCTACAGGGAGAGGATGAGGAAAAACTGTTTTTT
CDR3aa: CASSALQGEDEEKLFF
j_gene: TRBJ1-4
v_gene: TRBV28
abundance: -
d_gene: -

CDR3nt: TGTGCCATCAGTGAGTCGGCCACTGAAGCTTTCTTT
CDR3aa: CAISESATEAFF
j_gene: TRBJ1-1
v_gene: TRBV10-3
abundance: -
d_gene: -

CDR3nt: TGTGCCAGCAGTTGGGGCCTCACAGATACGCAGTATTTT
CDR3aa: CASSWGLTDTQYF
j_gene: TRBJ2-3
v_gene: TRBV12-3/TRBV12-4
abundance: -
d_gene: -

CDR3nt: TGCAGCGTTGAGGCGGGAAGGTACACTGAAGCTTTCTTT
CDR3aa: CSVEAGRYTEAFF
j_gene: TRBJ1-1
v_gene: TRBV29-1
abundance: -
d_gene: -

CDR3nt: TGTGCCAGCTCACCCCCTGCCAGGGACTACAATGAGCAGTTCTTC
CDR3aa: CASSPPARDYNEQFF
j_gene: TRBJ2-1
v_gene: TRBV18
abundance: -
d_gene: -

CDR3nt: TGTGCCAGCAGTTTAGGTGACAGCTCCTACAATGAGCAGTTCTTC
CDR3aa: CASSLGDSSYNEQFF
j_gene: TRBJ2-1
v_gene: TRBV27
abundance: -
d_gene: -

CDR3nt: TGCGCCAGCAGTACGGGACAGCTACCCTACAATGAGCAGTTCTTC
CDR3aa: CASSTGQLPYNEQFF
j_gene: TRBJ2-1
v_gene: TRBV10-1
abundance: -
d_gene: TRBD1

CDR3nt: TGTGCCAGCAGCGTACAACAGGGTCATTCACCCCTCCACTTT
CDR3aa: CASSVQQGHSPLHF
j_gene: TRBJ1-6
v_gene: TRBV9
abundance: -
d_gene: -

CDR3nt: TGCAGCGTCGGCCCGCTCCAAGCGGGCGCTAACTATGGCTACACCTTC
CDR3aa: CSVGPLQAGANYGYTF
j_gene: TRBJ1-2
v_gene: TRBV29-1
abundance: few
d_gene: -

CDR3nt: TGTGCCAGCAGCGCCCCGGGGTCTGAGACCCAGTACTTC
CDR3aa: CASSAPGSETQYF
j_gene: TRBJ2-5
v_gene: TRBV7-3
abundance: -
d_gene: -

CDR3nt: TGTGCCAGTGCGACAGTTAGCACAGATACGCAGTATTTT
CDR3aa: CASATVSTDTQYF
j_gene: TRBJ2-3
v_gene: TRBV19
abundance: once
d_gene: -

CDR3nt: TGTGCCAGCAGTTACGGACTCCTGGGCGGCCCAGATACGCAGTATTTT
CDR3aa: CASSYGLLGGPDTQYF
j_gene: TRBJ2-3
v_gene: TRBV6-6
abundance: -
d_gene: -

CDR3nt: TGCGCCAGCACCTATATCACAGGGGGAGGTGAGCAGTTCTTC
CDR3aa: CASTYITGGGEQFF
j_gene: TRBJ2-1
v_gene: TRBV5-1
abundance: -
d_gene: TRBD1

CDR3nt: TGTGCCACCACCCAGGGTCAAAATCAGCCCCAGCATTTT
CDR3aa: CATTQGQNQPQHF
j_gene: TRBJ1-5
v_gene: TRBV24-1
abundance: -
d_gene: -

CDR3nt: TGTGCCAGCAGTATCGGGGTCTATGGCTACACCTTC
CDR3aa: CASSIGVYGYTF
j_gene: TRBJ1-2
v_gene: TRBV28
abundance: -
d_gene: -

CDR3nt: TGTGCCTGGAGTGTAGGAGGGAGCGAGCAGTACTTC
CDR3aa: CAWSVGGSEQYF
j_gene: TRBJ2-7
v_gene: TRBV30
abundance: -
d_gene: -

CDR3nt: TGCGCCAGCAGTGAGTCGGATGGGCGAGGGGGCGGGCAGCCCCAGCATTTT
CDR3aa: CASSESDGRGGGQPQHF
j_gene: TRBJ1-5
v_gene: TRBV10-2
abundance: -
d_gene: TRBD1

CDR3nt: TGTGCCAGCAGCTTAGGGACAGGGTCTGAAGCTTTCTTT
CDR3aa: CASSLGTGSEAFF
j_gene: TRBJ1-1
v_gene: TRBV11-2
abundance: many
d_gene: TRBD1

CDR3nt: TGTGCCAGTAGTACCGAAAGACAGGGCGGTGGAAACACCATATATTTT
CDR3aa: CASSTERQGGGNTIYF
j_gene: TRBJ1-3
v_gene: TRBV19
abundance: -
d_gene: TRBD1

CDR3nt: TGTGCCAGTAGTATACCCACGACAATCACCTACTCTGGGGCCAACGTCCTGACTTTC
CDR3aa: CASSIPTTITYSGANVLTF
j_gene: TRBJ2-6
v_gene: TRBV19
abundance: -
d_gene: -

CDR3nt: TGTGCCAGCAGCTTAGGTGGCGGGGGGGCCACTGAGCAGTTCTTC
CDR3aa: CASSLGGGGATEQFF
j_gene: TRBJ2-1
v_gene: TRBV7-3
abundance: few
d_gene: TRBD2

CDR3nt: TGTGCCTGGAGTGTACAAGGGGCTTCCTACAATGAGCAGTTCTTC
CDR3aa: CAWSVQGASYNEQFF
j_gene: TRBJ2-1
v_gene: TRBV30
abundance: -
d_gene: -

CDR3nt: TGTGCCAGCAGTCTAGCGGGGGGGCCTGGAGATACGCAGTATTTT
CDR3aa: CASSLAGGPGDTQYF
j_gene: TRBJ2-3
v_gene: TRBV6-6
abundance: -
d_gene: TRBD2

CDR3nt: TGTGCCAGCAGCTTATTTACGGCCTACGAGCAGTACTTC
CDR3aa: CASSLFTAYEQYF
j_gene: TRBJ2-7
v_gene: TRBV11-2
abundance: -
d_gene: -

CDR3nt: TGTGCCAGCAGTCCTGACACCACATCTTTTGGAGCGGACACAGATACGCAGTATTTT
CDR3aa: CASSPDTTSFGADTDTQYF
j_gene: TRBJ2-3
v_gene: TRBV27
abundance: -
d_gene: -

CDR3nt: TGTGCCAGCAGTTTCCCAGGGGACAGCTATGGCTACACCTTC
CDR3aa: CASSFPGDSYGYTF
j_gene: TRBJ1-2
v_gene: TRBV28
abundance: -
d_gene: TRBD1

CDR3nt: TGTGCCAGCAGTTACTCCGACAGTTACAATGAGCAGTTCTTC
CDR3aa: CASSYSDSYNEQFF
j_gene: TRBJ2-1
v_gene: TRBV6-5
abundance: -
d_gene: -

CDR3nt: TGTGCCAGCAACAGGGGGTTGGGGGGGAATTCACCCCTCCACTTT
CDR3aa: CASNRGLGGNSPLHF
j_gene: TRBJ1-6
v_gene: TRBV6-5
abundance: -
d_gene: TRBD1

CDR3nt: TGTGCCAGCAGTGACCCCGGGACAGGGGCGCAGGGTCAGCCCCAGCATTTT
CDR3aa: CASSDPGTGAQGQPQHF
j_gene: TRBJ1-5
v_gene: TRBV2
abundance: -
d_gene: TRBD1

CDR3nt: TGTGCCTGGGGGGACAGAGGATCCTACAATGAGCAGTTCTTC
CDR3aa: CAWGDRGSYNEQFF
j_gene: TRBJ2-1
v_gene: TRBV30
abundance: -
d_gene: TRBD1

CDR3nt: TGTGCCAGCAGCCCCGTGGGGGCGCTCTCCTACAATGAGCAGTTCTTC
CDR3aa: CASSPVGALSYNEQFF
j_gene: TRBJ2-1
v_gene: TRBV7-8
abundance: -
d_gene: -

CDR3nt: TGTGCCAGTTCTCTGGACAGGCTGAGTCTCTCTGGGGCCAACGTCCTGACTTTC
CDR3aa: CASSLDRLSLSGANVLTF
j_gene: TRBJ2-6
v_gene: TRBV7-6
abundance: -
d_gene: TRBD1

CDR3nt: TGCGCCAGCAGCCGACGACAGGGCCCGAATAATTCACCCCTCCACTTT
CDR3aa: CASSRRQGPNNSPLHF
j_gene: TRBJ1-6
v_gene: TRBV5-1
abundance: -
d_gene: TRBD1

CDR3nt: TGTGCCAGCAGCTCCTGGACTAGCGGCAAAGAGACCCAGTACTTC
CDR3aa: CASSSWTSGKETQYF
j_gene: TRBJ2-5
v_gene: TRBV7-9
abundance: few
d_gene: TRBD2

CDR3nt: TGCAGTGCTGGTGTATACAATCAGCCCCAGCATTTT
CDR3aa: CSAGVYNQPQHF
j_gene: TRBJ1-5
v_gene: TRBV20-1
abundance: -
d_gene: -

CDR3nt: TGTGCCAGCAGCCGTACAGGGGTACTAGGAGAGACCCAGTACTTC
CDR3aa: CASSRTGVLGETQYF
j_gene: TRBJ2-5
v_gene: TRBV7-9
abundance: few
d_gene: TRBD1

CDR3nt: TGTGCCAGCAGTTTGACAGAGAACTATGGCTACACCTTC
CDR3aa: CASSLTENYGYTF
j_gene: TRBJ1-2
v_gene: TRBV6-2/TRBV6-3
abundance: few
d_gene: -

CDR3nt: TGTGCCAGCAGCCGAGGGACTAGAGGGAATGAGCAGTTCTTC
CDR3aa: CASSRGTRGNEQFF
j_gene: TRBJ2-1
v_gene: TRBV27
abundance: once
d_gene: TRBD2

CDR3nt: TGTGCCAGCAGTTATCCCTCCAGGGGGACAGAGACCCAGTACTTC
CDR3aa: CASSYPSRGTETQYF
j_gene: TRBJ2-5
v_gene: TRBV6-2/TRBV6-3
abundance: few
d_gene: TRBD1

CDR3nt: TGCAGCGTTGCCATTCCGGGTACCGGGGAGCTGTTTTTT
CDR3aa: CSVAIPGTGELFF
j_gene: TRBJ2-2
v_gene: TRBV29-1
abundance: -
d_gene: -

CDR3nt: TGTGCCAGCAGCAGAACAGGGACCACAGATACGCAGTATTTT
CDR3aa: CASSRTGTTDTQYF
j_gene: TRBJ2-3
v_gene: TRBV7-7
abundance: -
d_gene: -

CDR3nt: TGCAGTGCCGAGCCCTTGGCTGAAGCTTTCTTT
CDR3aa: CSAEPLAEAFF
j_gene: TRBJ1-1
v_gene: TRBV20-1
abundance: -
d_gene: -

CDR3nt: TGTGCCAGCAGTGCCTTAAGAGCTGGGGCCAACGTCCTGACTTTC
CDR3aa: CASSALRAGANVLTF
j_gene: TRBJ2-6
v_gene: TRBV25-1
abundance: -
d_gene: -

CDR3nt: TGTGCCAGCAGCCCTCGTCGTCCAGCGGAGCGGATAGATACGCAGTATTTT
CDR3aa: CASSPRRPAERIDTQYF
j_gene: TRBJ2-3
v_gene: TRBV5-4
abundance: -
d_gene: -

CDR3nt: TGCAGTGCTAGTCAGGGAGGGGGTGGCTACACCTTC
CDR3aa: CSASQGGGGYTF
j_gene: TRBJ1-2
v_gene: TRBV20-1
abundance: -
d_gene: -

CDR3nt: TGTGCCAGCAGTTACCAGGGGGTTACTAACTATGGCTACACCTTC
CDR3aa: CASSYQGVTNYGYTF
j_gene: TRBJ1-2
v_gene: TRBV28
abundance: -
d_gene: TRBD1

CDR3nt: TGCGCCAGCAGCTACGGACTAGCGGTCGGCGAGCAGTACTTC
CDR3aa: CASSYGLAVGEQYF
j_gene: TRBJ2-7
v_gene: TRBV5-1
abundance: few
d_gene: TRBD2

CDR3nt: TGTGCCAGCTCCAGAGGGGACAGATCATACTACGAGCAGTACTTC
CDR3aa: CASSRGDRSYYEQYF
j_gene: TRBJ2-7
v_gene: TRBV25-1
abundance: -
d_gene: TRBD1

CDR3nt: TGTGCCAGCAGCTTAGCCCCCCTAGCTTGGGAGACCCAGTACTTC
CDR3aa: CASSLAPLAWETQYF
j_gene: TRBJ2-5
v_gene: TRBV7-8
abundance: -
d_gene: -